This T cell receptor (beta chain) was recovered during a study of T cell repertoires in cytomegalovirus infection. Turning to the study itself: CMV epitopes in the study were HLA-C-restricted (recently identified) and HLA-B-restricted (well studied). Public signatures in TCR beta pointed to CMV infection and matching HLA type. Findings of the study overall: Individuals carrying CMV plus the relevant HLA were identified by cumulative frequency of public TCR beta families. The ex vivo response showed dominance by HLA-C-restricted CMV-specific TCR beta clonotypes.

One entry per CDR3 protein results from TCRdb running MiXCR on the reads. Among a few hundred thousand distinct CDR3 sequences listed, about two fifths were seen once. Details on this clonotype: Its antigen is as yet unknown.

Sample: cultured PBMCs, taken from culture after CMV antigen stimulation. This TCR was sampled from a human donor in good health (CMV status not recorded). Some clones in this sample may be carry-over from other donors' samples.

The CDR3 nucleotides are TGTGCCAGCAGCCAGCGGGGTTTGGGCACAGATACGCAGTATTTT. Its translation: CASSQRGLGTDTQYF. The gene calls are TRBV11-1 and TRBJ2-3; 7 positions match TRBD2. The CDR3 contains 15 residues. Germline assignment: CDR1 SGHAT and CDR2 FQDESV (reference sequence). The J segment lost 1 base and the V segment lost 5 bases, leaving 6 bases of the junction unmatched. The entire variable domain, with the rest obtained from reference TRBV11-1 and TRBJ2-3, is as follows: EAEVAQSPRYKITEKSQAVAFWCDPISGHATLYWYRQILGQGPELLVQFQDESVVDDSQLPKDRFSAERLKGVDSTLKIQPAELGDSAMYLCASSQRGLGTDTQYFGPGTRLTVL.